The rows below give T cell receptor beta chains drawn from one sample of a study of T-cell memory formation after mild COVID-19. TCRdb re-derived calls from the 5' RACE reads in MiXCR, one entry per CDR3 protein. The sample lists 25,000 or so distinct CDR3 sequences; just under 7.5% were seen once. Sequencing was performed on PBMCs or a T cell subset sorted from them (not recorded which). All receptors come from an adult woman who had mild COVID-19 (a few samples of this study predate the infection). Cell type and time point are not known. CDR3s include the opening cysteine and the closing phenylalanine or tryptophan. A D gene is named only where the DNA matches it firmly. For some rows the clone size is stated as once, few or many, or as a class when expanded; others skip it.

CDR3nt: TGTGCCACCAGTGATTATAAGACCCCCATGACTGAAGAGACCCAGTACTTC
CDR3aa: CATSDYKTPMTEETQYF
j_gene: TRBJ2-5
len: 17
abundance: medium-sized
d_gene: NA
v_gene: TRBV24-1

CDR3nt: TGTGCCAGCAGCCAGATGACTAGCGGCTACGAGCAGTACTTC
CDR3aa: CASSQMTSGYEQYF
j_gene: TRBJ2-7
len: 14
abundance: many
d_gene: TRBD2
v_gene: TRBV14

CDR3nt: TGTGCCAGCAGTTCTTGGGAATGGGAGCAGTTCTTC
CDR3aa: CASSSWEWEQFF
j_gene: TRBJ2-1
len: 12
abundance: many
d_gene: NA
v_gene: TRBV28

CDR3nt: TGTGCCAGCAGTTCCAGGGGGCTAGCGGGGGGGCCGGACTACAATGAGCAGTTCTTC
CDR3aa: CASSSRGLAGGPDYNEQFF
j_gene: TRBJ2-1
len: 19
abundance: many
d_gene: TRBD2
v_gene: TRBV27

CDR3nt: TGTGCCAGCAGCCGACAGGGAAACACTGAAGCTTTCTTT
CDR3aa: CASSRQGNTEAFF
j_gene: TRBJ1-1
len: 13
abundance: many
d_gene: TRBD1
v_gene: TRBV7-8

CDR3nt: TGTGCCAGCAGTGAAAGGTCCGGGGGTCAGCCCCAGCATTTT
CDR3aa: CASSERSGGQPQHF
j_gene: TRBJ1-5
len: 14
abundance: many
d_gene: NA
v_gene: TRBV6-1

CDR3nt: TGTGCCAGCAGTGAAGCGGCGGACGTCTCCTACGAGCAGTACTTC
CDR3aa: CASSEAADVSYEQYF
j_gene: TRBJ2-7
len: 15
abundance: many
d_gene: NA
v_gene: TRBV2

CDR3nt: TGTGCCAGCAGCAACCGGGACCAGAGGGACAATGAGCAGTTCTTC
CDR3aa: CASSNRDQRDNEQFF
j_gene: TRBJ2-1
len: 15
abundance: medium-sized
d_gene: NA
v_gene: TRBV4-2

CDR3nt: TGTGCCAGCAGCGCCAGGAGTACTAGCGGGGGTGAAGGGCAGTACTTC
CDR3aa: CASSARSTSGGEGQYF
j_gene: TRBJ2-5
len: 16
abundance: few
d_gene: TRBD2
v_gene: TRBV7-6

CDR3nt: TGTGCCAGCACCCGGTTCGTTGAGGTGGAGCAGTACTTC
CDR3aa: CASTRFVEVEQYF
j_gene: TRBJ2-7
len: 13
abundance: NA
d_gene: NA
v_gene: TRBV7-9

CDR3nt: TGCGCCAGCAGCTTGGCGCGGGCGTCTGCCGGGTCCGATACGCAGTATTTT
CDR3aa: CASSLARASAGSDTQYF
j_gene: TRBJ2-3
len: 17
abundance: many
d_gene: NA
v_gene: TRBV5-1

CDR3nt: TGTGCCAGCAGTTCTGCGGGGGCTTCCAAAAACATTCAGTACTTC
CDR3aa: CASSSAGASKNIQYF
j_gene: TRBJ2-4
len: 15
abundance: once
d_gene: NA
v_gene: TRBV27

CDR3nt: TGTGCCAGTAGCCCATTAGCGGGAGTAGACACCGGGGAGCTGTTTTTT
CDR3aa: CASSPLAGVDTGELFF
j_gene: TRBJ2-2
len: 16
abundance: few
d_gene: TRBD2
v_gene: TRBV19

CDR3nt: TGTGCCACCAGCTCGACCCCGCGGCTAGGCTACACCTTC
CDR3aa: CATSSTPRLGYTF
j_gene: TRBJ1-2
len: 13
abundance: many
d_gene: NA
v_gene: TRBV15

CDR3nt: TGCGCCAGCAGCTTGGTGGTACTGACAGGGGTGAACGAGCAGTACTTC
CDR3aa: CASSLVVLTGVNEQYF
j_gene: TRBJ2-7
len: 16
abundance: many
d_gene: TRBD1
v_gene: TRBV5-1

CDR3nt: TGTGCCAGCAGCGCGCCGCAGGGAGGGATTGCAACTAATGAAAAACTGTTTTTT
CDR3aa: CASSAPQGGIATNEKLFF
j_gene: TRBJ1-4
len: 18
abundance: many
d_gene: NA
v_gene: TRBV9

CDR3nt: TGTGCCAGGCAGGGGACAGATACGCAGTATTTT
CDR3aa: CARQGTDTQYF
j_gene: TRBJ2-3
len: 11
abundance: many
d_gene: NA
v_gene: TRBV6-5

CDR3nt: TGTGCCAGCAGTTTAACAGGTACCCCCTACGAGCAGTACTTC
CDR3aa: CASSLTGTPYEQYF
j_gene: TRBJ2-7
len: 14
abundance: many
d_gene: NA
v_gene: TRBV28

CDR3nt: TGCAGCGTTAGGACAGGGGAACAGCCCCAGCATTTT
CDR3aa: CSVRTGEQPQHF
j_gene: TRBJ1-5
len: 12
abundance: many
d_gene: TRBD1
v_gene: TRBV29-1

CDR3nt: TGTGCCAGCATTCTGGGAGCGGGAGTCAATGAGCAGTTCTTC
CDR3aa: CASILGAGVNEQFF
j_gene: TRBJ2-1
len: 14
abundance: NA
d_gene: TRBD2
v_gene: TRBV2

CDR3nt: TGTGCCAGCAGTGAAAAGGACAGCTCCTACAATGAGCAGTTCTTC
CDR3aa: CASSEKDSSYNEQFF
j_gene: TRBJ2-1
len: 15
abundance: many
d_gene: NA
v_gene: TRBV6-1

CDR3nt: TGTGCCAGCAGCCTAGCGGGGGGGCCTCGCACAGATACGCAGTATTTT
CDR3aa: CASSLAGGPRTDTQYF
j_gene: TRBJ2-3
len: 16
abundance: many
d_gene: TRBD2
v_gene: TRBV7-2

CDR3nt: TGTGCCAGCAGCTCCGCTAGCGTACCACCTGGGCAGCAGTTCTTC
CDR3aa: CASSSASVPPGQQFF
j_gene: TRBJ2-1
len: 15
abundance: many
d_gene: NA
v_gene: TRBV7-8

CDR3nt: TGTGCCAGCAGCCAAGGGGCCGGCCCGAGGAATGAGCAGTTCTTC
CDR3aa: CASSQGAGPRNEQFF
j_gene: TRBJ2-1
len: 15
abundance: many
d_gene: NA
v_gene: TRBV3-1

CDR3nt: TGCAGCGTTGAGCGGGACTATGGCTACACCTTC
CDR3aa: CSVERDYGYTF
j_gene: TRBJ1-2
len: 11
abundance: many
d_gene: NA
v_gene: TRBV29-1

CDR3nt: TGTGCCAGCAGCCGCATGGAGACCCAGTACTTC
CDR3aa: CASSRMETQYF
j_gene: TRBJ2-5
len: 11
abundance: NA
d_gene: NA
v_gene: TRBV25-1

CDR3nt: TGCAGTGCTCTTCCAGGGGGTTCCTATAATTCACCCCTCCACTTT
CDR3aa: CSALPGGSYNSPLHF
j_gene: TRBJ1-6
len: 15
abundance: few
d_gene: TRBD1
v_gene: TRBV20-1

CDR3nt: TGCAGTGCCAGATACCAGGGAGACACTGAAGCTTTCTTT
CDR3aa: CSARYQGDTEAFF
j_gene: TRBJ1-1
len: 13
abundance: many
d_gene: NA
v_gene: TRBV20-1

CDR3nt: TGTGCCAGCAGCTTACTGGGACAGGGATACAATGAGCAGTTCTTC
CDR3aa: CASSLLGQGYNEQFF
j_gene: TRBJ2-1
len: 15
abundance: few
d_gene: TRBD1
v_gene: TRBV7-3

CDR3nt: TGTGCCAGCAGCGCTGACAGGGGACCGCATCAGCCCCAGCATTTT
CDR3aa: CASSADRGPHQPQHF
j_gene: TRBJ1-5
len: 15
abundance: many
d_gene: TRBD1
v_gene: TRBV7-9

CDR3nt: TGCAGCGTTGCGGGCCAGGGGTACGAGCAGTACTTC
CDR3aa: CSVAGQGYEQYF
j_gene: TRBJ2-7
len: 12
abundance: many
d_gene: NA
v_gene: TRBV29-1

CDR3nt: TGTGCCAGCAGCTTGGGAGCGGCAGATACGCAGTATTTT
CDR3aa: CASSLGAADTQYF
j_gene: TRBJ2-3
len: 13
abundance: many
d_gene: NA
v_gene: TRBV12-3/TRBV12-4

CDR3nt: TGTGCCAGCAGCCAAGGGGGGAATCAGCCCCAGCATTTT
CDR3aa: CASSQGGNQPQHF
j_gene: TRBJ1-5
len: 13
abundance: many
d_gene: NA
v_gene: TRBV3-1

CDR3nt: TGTGCCAGCAGCTTCAGGACCAAGGCGGGGGACAGGGGTTCCTACGAGCAGTACTTC
CDR3aa: CASSFRTKAGDRGSYEQYF
j_gene: TRBJ2-7
len: 19
abundance: many
d_gene: TRBD1
v_gene: TRBV7-3

CDR3nt: TGTGCCAGCAGCAACTCCCTACAGGGCGAAGAGACCCAGTACTTC
CDR3aa: CASSNSLQGEETQYF
j_gene: TRBJ2-5
len: 15
abundance: many
d_gene: NA
v_gene: TRBV6-6

CDR3nt: TGTGCCAGCAGTAGGATTCACCAAGAGACCCAGTACTTC
CDR3aa: CASSRIHQETQYF
j_gene: TRBJ2-5
len: 13
abundance: many
d_gene: NA
v_gene: TRBV6-2/TRBV6-3

CDR3nt: TGCGCCAGCAGCCAAGATTTATTAGTATTGGGCGCCCAGTACTTC
CDR3aa: CASSQDLLVLGAQYF
j_gene: TRBJ2-5
len: 15
abundance: NA
d_gene: NA
v_gene: TRBV4-3

CDR3nt: TGTGCCAGCAGCTTAGCGGGGGGGCGCACAGATACGCAGTATTTT
CDR3aa: CASSLAGGRTDTQYF
j_gene: TRBJ2-3
len: 15
abundance: few
d_gene: TRBD2
v_gene: TRBV11-2

CDR3nt: TGTGCCAGCTCACCTCGAGAAAGGGGCTCCTCACCCCTCCACTTT
CDR3aa: CASSPRERGSSPLHF
j_gene: TRBJ1-6
len: 15
abundance: many
d_gene: NA
v_gene: TRBV18

CDR3nt: TGTGCCTGGAGCTGGACCTCTCCCTACAATGAGCAGTTCTTC
CDR3aa: CAWSWTSPYNEQFF
j_gene: TRBJ2-1
len: 14
abundance: many
d_gene: NA
v_gene: TRBV30

CDR3nt: TGTGCCAGCAGTTTAGGGGACATAGGCACCGGGGAGCTGTTTTTT
CDR3aa: CASSLGDIGTGELFF
j_gene: TRBJ2-2
len: 15
abundance: many
d_gene: NA
v_gene: TRBV27

CDR3nt: TGTGCCAGCAGCCAAGTTGTAAGGGGTAATCAGCCCCAGCATTTT
CDR3aa: CASSQVVRGNQPQHF
j_gene: TRBJ1-5
len: 15
abundance: many
d_gene: NA
v_gene: TRBV3-2

CDR3nt: TGTGCCAGCAGCCGCGGGTCGTCGAGGGGTAATGAAAAACTGTTTTTT
CDR3aa: CASSRGSSRGNEKLFF
j_gene: TRBJ1-4
len: 16
abundance: many
d_gene: NA
v_gene: TRBV5-5

CDR3nt: TGTGCCAGCAGTGAATATGGCCTTGAGCAGTTCTTC
CDR3aa: CASSEYGLEQFF
j_gene: TRBJ2-1
len: 12
abundance: few
d_gene: NA
v_gene: TRBV25-1

CDR3nt: TGTGCCAGCAGCATCAAACAGGGTAACAATGAGCAGTTCTTC
CDR3aa: CASSIKQGNNEQFF
j_gene: TRBJ2-1
len: 14
abundance: many
d_gene: NA
v_gene: TRBV7-8

CDR3nt: TGCAGTGCTTCCGTTGCGGGGGTAGGACAGCCCCAGCATTTT
CDR3aa: CSASVAGVGQPQHF
j_gene: TRBJ1-5
len: 14
abundance: many
d_gene: NA
v_gene: TRBV20-1

CDR3nt: TGCAGCGTGCCTGGACTAGCGGACTACAATGAGCAGTTCTTC
CDR3aa: CSVPGLADYNEQFF
j_gene: TRBJ2-1
len: 14
abundance: NA
d_gene: TRBD2
v_gene: TRBV29-1